The 23 T cell receptor beta chains in this list originate from one sample, sequenced in a study of T cell repertoires in cytomegalovirus infection. MiXCR was run by TCRdb on the reads, yielding one entry per CDR3 protein. The sample shows some 920,000 distinct CDR3 sequences, 31% of them seen only once. These TCRs are of unknown antigen specificity. Here the sequenced sample was cultured CD8+ T cells from PBMCs, taken from culture after CMV antigen stimulation. Receptors were obtained from a human donor in good health (CMV status not recorded). Some clones in this sample may be carry-over from other donors' samples.

This chain uses TRBV6-2 or TRBV6-3 with TRBJ2-1, with D perhaps TRBD2 (5 bases). Trimming cost V 7 bases and J 5 bases, with 24 bases left between them. The germline V gene has CDR1 MNHEY and CDR2 SVGEGT. This CDR3 is 17 amino acids long. The CDR3: CASTISGPAEHHNEQFF. CDR3 nucleotide sequence: TGTGCCAGCACCATCAGCGGCCCTGCAGAGCACCACAATGAGCAGTTCTTC.

This clonotype turned up a few times. This chain joins TRBV5-6 and TRBJ2-5; D gene uncertain. Trimming left V 2 bases short and J 4 bases short, with 12 bases between. Per germline, CDR1 SGHDT and CDR2 YYEEEE. This CDR3 region has 14 residues. CDR3 residues: CASSFNIPGETQYF. The CDR3, as DNA: TGTGCCAGCAGCTTTAATATCCCCGGAGAGACCCAGTACTTC. The full variable domain, with the rest looked up from reference TRBV5-6 and TRBJ2-5, is DAGVTQSPTHLIKTRGQQVTLRCSPKSGHDTVSWYQQALGQGPQFIFQYYEEEERQRGNFPDRFSGHQFPNYSSELNVNALLLGDSALYLCASSFNIPGETQYFGPGTRLLVL.

This clonotype showed up many times. The V call is TRBV7-2, the J call TRBJ2-5, with 7 bases identical to TRBD1. CDR1 and CDR2 (germline): SGHTA, FQGNSA. The J segment lost 1 base and the V segment lost 2 bases, leaving 4 bases of the junction unmatched. The CDR3 length is 15 residues. CDR3 in DNA: TGTGCCAGCAGCTTAAACCGGGACAGCCAAGAGACCCAGTACTTC. Amino acids: CASSLNRDSQETQYF.

This sequence joins TRBV6-6 and TRBJ1-1; a weak D match, TRBD1 (5 bases). This CDR3 contains 15 residues. Germline-derived CDR1 and CDR2 are MNHNY and SVGAGI (reference sequence). The germline V and J ends were trimmed by 0 bases and 0 bases, with 8 bases remaining between them. The CDR3 nucleotides read TGTGCCAGCAGTTACTCACAGGAAATGAACACTGAAGCTTTCTTT. Residues: CASSYSQEMNTEAFF.

The sample holds many counts of this clonotype. The gene calls are TRBV6-1 and TRBJ1-5; D uncertain. Germline CDR1 is MNHNS and CDR2 is SASEGT. V lost 2 bases and J 0 bases, leaving 11 bases between the germline ends. The CDR3 sequence is 16 residues long. The DNA for the CDR3 is TGTGCCAGCAGTGAATACCTTCCATTTAGCAATCAGCCCCAGCATTTT. It codes for CASSEYLPFSNQPQHF.

V gene TRBV6-1 combines with J gene TRBJ2-3; 11 nucleotides match TRBD2. Germline loops: CDR1 MNHNS, CDR2 SASEGT. This CDR3 contains 15 residues. V was pared by 0 bases and J by 8 bases, with 4 bases of the junction left unmatched. CDR3 amino acids: CASSEAPLAGGTQYF. The CDR3 nucleotides are TGTGCCAGCAGTGAAGCGCCTCTAGCGGGGGGTACGCAGTATTTT.

In the case of this clonotype: At one end the junction does not follow the germline gene, possibly because of a read error. The chain recombines TRBV12-3 or TRBV12-4 with TRBJ1-1, with 9 bases matching TRBD1. CDR3 length: 14 residues. In nucleotides, the CDR3 is TGTACCAGCACCTATTCACAGGGGGCGACTGAAGCTTTCTTT. This translates into CTSTYSQGATEAFF.

The gene calls are TRBV7-9 and TRBJ2-3, with 8 bases identical to TRBD2. Germline CDR1 reads SEHNR; CDR2 reads FQNEAQ (reference sequence). The J segment lost 3 bases and the V segment lost 4 bases, leaving 12 bases of the junction unmatched. There are 17 residues in the CDR3. In DNA, the CDR3 is TGTGCCAGCAGCTCCGTGTGGCCTAGCGGGTATACAGATACGCAGTATTTT. Translating it yields CASSSVWPSGYTDTQYF.

The chain employs TRBV5-6 and TRBJ1-6; 9 bases are a match to TRBD1. The germline V gene has CDR1 SGHDT and CDR2 YYEEEE. The ends lost 4 bases at V and 5 bases at J; junction bases unmatched: 7. This CDR3 has 16 amino acids. The CDR3 protein is CASSRRTGADNSPLHF. For the CDR3, the DNA is TGTGCCAGCAGCCGACGGACAGGGGCGGATAATTCACCCCTCCACTTT.

The rearrangement uses TRBV18 and TRBJ1-3, with unresolved D. The V end lost 0 bases, the J end lost 6 bases, and 9 bases lay between the germline ends. CDR1 is KGHSH and CDR2 is LQKENI in the germline V gene. The CDR3 is 14 amino acids. The CDR3 coding sequence is TGTGCCAGCTCACCACCAGAAATGGAAAACACCATATATTTT. Translation: CASSPPEMENTIYF.

This clonotype has a handful of counts. This chain uses TRBV9 with TRBJ2-5; TRBD1 matches 9 bases. The germline CDR1 and CDR2 sequences are SGDLS and YYNGEE. The CDR3 runs 20 residues. V was pared by 0 bases and J by 0 bases, with 15 bases of the junction left unmatched. For the CDR3, the DNA is TGTGCCAGCAGCGTAGATCCTACCAGGACAGGGGATCGGGACCAAGAGACCCAGTACTTC. Its translation is CASSVDPTRTGDRDQETQYF.

This clonotype was seen a few times. The CDR3 sequence: CASSEYAGVPDTQYF. The CDR3 DNA reads as TGTGCCAGCAGTGAATACGCAGGGGTCCCAGATACGCAGTATTTT. The gene calls are TRBV9 and TRBJ2-3, with D possibly being TRBD1 (6 bases). Germline V gene data show CDR1 as SGDLS and CDR2 as YYNGEE. V dropped 5 bases and J dropped 4 bases, with 17 bases sitting between them. The CDR3 has 15 residues. The entire variable domain, with the rest obtained from reference TRBV9 and TRBJ2-3, is as follows: DSGVTQTPKHLITATGQRVTLRCSPRSGDLSVYWYQQSLDQGLQFLIQYYNGEERAKGNILERFSAQQFPDLHSELNLSSLELGDSALYFCASSEYAGVPDTQYFGPGTRLTVL.

CDR3 region: CASSESLAYEQYV. For the CDR3, the DNA is TGTGCCAGCAGTGAATCTTTAGCCTACGAGCAGTACGTC. The chain has TRBV6-1 and TRBJ2-7; D uncertain. The CDR3 totals 13 residues. The V gene's germline CDR1 is MNHNS and CDR2 SASEGT. The V end lost 2 bases, the J end lost 2 bases, and 7 bases lay between the germline ends.

The table lists this clonotype with a few counts. CDR3 nucleotides: TGTGCCACCAGTGATTACCGGGGGAGCGGGGGCACAGATACGCAGTATTTT. Protein: CATSDYRGSGGTDTQYF. This chain joins TRBV24-1 and TRBJ2-3; 7 bases are a match to TRBD2. Germline V gives CDR1 KGHDR, CDR2 SFDVKD. The CDR3 is 17 amino acids. V gave up 2 bases and J gave up 1 base; unmatched junction bases: 8.

The chain employs TRBV6-1 and TRBJ2-7; no clear D. Germline assignment: CDR1 MNHNS and CDR2 SASEGT. The CDR3 has 11 residues. Trimming removed 2 bases from V and 6 bases from J, with 5 bases in between. CDR3 in amino acids: CASSEMVEQYF. The CDR3 coding sequence is TGTGCCAGCAGTGAAATGGTCGAGCAGTACTTC.

The chain uses TRBV6-2 or TRBV6-3 and TRBJ2-1; D not certain. The CDR3 sequence is 15 residues long. Trimming took off 7 bases at V and 4 bases at J, with 17 bases between the two ends. The germline gives CDR1 MNHEY, CDR2 SVGEGT. Written as DNA, the CDR3 is TGTGCCAGCAACCCTACCCGCGGTCGATACAATGAGCAGTTCTTC. This translates into CASNPTRGRYNEQFF.

On this clonotype: The junction departs from the called germline gene at one end, perhaps through a read error. This chain joins TRBV7-4 and TRBJ1-2; D is undetermined. The V gene's germline CDR1 is SGHVT and CDR2 SQSDAQ. The CDR3 is 13 amino acids. The DNA of the CDR3 is TGTGCCAGCAGCAACGGTCCCTACTATAGCTACACCTTC. Encoded protein: CASSNGPYYSYTF.

In this sample, this clonotype turned up many times. The chain recombines TRBV7-2 with TRBJ1-5; TRBD1 is a possible D gene (5 bases). Germline assignment: CDR1 SGHTA and CDR2 FQGNSA. This CDR3 has 13 amino acids. Trimming removed 5 bases from V and 7 bases from J, with 12 bases in between. The CDR3 loop is CASSPPGGQPQHF. CDR3 bases: TGTGCCAGCAGCCCCCCTGGGGGACAGCCCCAGCATTTT.

The genes are TRBV20-1 and TRBJ2-2, with 7 bases identical to TRBD1. There are 16 residues in the CDR3. The V gene end was trimmed by 1 base and the J gene end by 2 bases; junction bases not matched to a gene: 7. The germline gives CDR1 DFQATT, CDR2 SNEGSKA (reference sequence). This CDR3 reads CSARVRDRANTGELFF. The CDR3 DNA sequence: TGCAGTGCTAGAGTTAGGGACAGAGCTAACACCGGGGAGCTGTTTTTT.

A few counts support this clonotype. In nucleotides, the CDR3 is TGTGCCAGCAGCGCTGGGGGTAACCCCCTCCACTTT. This gives the protein CASSAGGNPLHF. This sequence joins TRBV12-3 or TRBV12-4 and TRBJ1-6; possibly TRBD1 for D (5 bases). The CDR3 spans 12 residues. V lost 6 bases and J lost 13, with 13 bases in between.

CDR3 bases: TGTGCCAGCAGCTTGGTCGGGGAAAGCACAGATACGCAGTATTTT. Its protein is CASSLVGESTDTQYF. The V gene is TRBV5-6, the J gene TRBJ2-3, with D maybe TRBD2 (5 bases). The length of the CDR3 is 15 residues. Trimming took 0 bases from V and 0 from J, leaving 8 bases between them. Germline CDR1 is SGHDT and CDR2 is YYEEEE.

This clonotype was seen more than once but under ten times. This rearrangement joins TRBV12-3 or TRBV12-4 to TRBJ2-3; D is possibly TRBD1 or TRBD2 (5 bases each). This CDR3 spans 13 amino acids. V lost 10 bases and J lost 3, with 14 bases in between. The CDR3 is CATGLGETDTQYF. The CDR3 DNA reads TGTGCCACCGGACTGGGGGAGACAGATACGCAGTATTTT.

This clonotype was seen ten or more times. The chain links TRBV7-9 to TRBJ2-5; D unresolved. Trimming shortened V by 3 bases and J by 0 bases, and 5 bases separated the two germline ends. This CDR3 contains 13 residues. CDR1 and CDR2 from the germline V gene are SEHNR and FQNEAQ (reference sequence). CDR3 protein: CASSFDNQETQYF. The CDR3 bases are TGTGCCAGCAGCTTTGACAACCAAGAGACCCAGTACTTC.